Sequencing of this T cell receptor beta chain was carried out in a study of T cell responses to AZD1222 COVID-19 vaccine. V was trimmed by 6 bases and J by 4 bases, leaving 12 bases between them. In germline, CDR1 is MNHNY, CDR2 SVGAGI (reference sequence). This CDR3 has 13 residues. Libraries were prepared by immunoSEQ multiplex PCR; TCRdb keeps only in-frame clonotypes and omits some of them. The table has about 120,000 clones, 70% to 90% seen once. The J gene is TRBJ1-1, the V gene TRBV6-6; D remains unclear. This receptor was taken from an adult in good health. Sample: peripheral blood, taken on day 0 of AZD1222 vaccination. The CDR3 sequence: CASRTVWGTEAFF. The CDR3 DNA reads TGTGCCAGCAGAACGGTCTGGGGCACTGAAGCTTTCTTT.